These 30 T cell receptor beta chains were all obtained from the same sample, sequenced in a study of blood T cell repertoires in COVID-19. Sequencing was performed with immunoSEQ multiplex PCR; in TCRdb, only in-frame clones are kept and a portion is missing. The sample carries about 190,000 clones, about 88% recorded once. Material: peripheral blood. Receptors originate from a woman in her 40s who had recovered from COVID-19.

This clone was detected only a few times. This rearrangement joins TRBV24-1 to TRBJ1-5, with D possibly matching TRBD1 (5 bases). The germline CDR1 and CDR2 sequences are KGHDR and SFDVKD. Trimming pared 10 bases from V and 2 bases from J, leaving 20 bases between. This CDR3 is 16 amino acids long. CDR3 in amino acids: CATSSYGASGNQPQHF. CDR3 nucleotide sequence: TGTGCCACATCCTCCTATGGGGCCAGCGGCAATCAGCCCCAGCATTTT.

The chain combines TRBV4-2 with TRBJ1-2, with TRBD1 as a possible D gene (5 bases). Germline CDR1 reads LGHNA; CDR2 reads YNFKEQ. The CDR3 length is 16 residues. The ends were cut back, 3 bases at V and 4 bases at J, with 18 bases in the middle. CDR3 bases: TGTGCCAGCAGCCACCCCATTGGGGGGGGATTCTATGGCTACACCTTC. As protein: CASSHPIGGGFYGYTF.

V and J are TRBV5-1 and TRBJ2-1, with 11 positions matching TRBD2. This CDR3 region has 16 residues. Germline assignment: CDR1 SGHRS and CDR2 YFSETQ. J lost 2 bases, V lost 4 bases, and 5 bases had no gene match. CDR3 amino acids: CASSPALAGAYNEQFF. The CDR3, as DNA: TGCGCCAGCAGCCCCGCACTAGCGGGGGCCTACAATGAGCAGTTCTTC.

The chain carries TRBV7-9 and TRBJ1-4; no clear D. The CDR3 spans 15 residues. Per germline, CDR1 SEHNR and CDR2 FQNEAQ (reference sequence). The V end was cut by 2 bases, the J end by 6 bases, with 13 bases between. The CDR3 loop is CASSLPLGGDEKLFF. The CDR3 nucleotides read TGTGCCAGCAGCTTACCTTTAGGCGGGGATGAAAAACTGTTTTTT. Combining the CDR3 with reference TRBV7-9 and TRBJ1-4 gives the whole variable domain DTGVSQNPRHKITKRGQNVTFRCDPISEHNRLYWYRQTLGQGPEFLTYFQNEAQLEKSRLLSDRFSAERPKGSFSTLEIQRTEQGDSAMYLCASSLPLGGDEKLFFGSGTQLSVL.

The chain recombines TRBV18 with TRBJ1-5; TRBD1 aligns across 7 bases. Trimming cost V 2 bases and J 3 bases; bases outside gene matches: 4. CDR1 and CDR2 from the germline V gene are KGHSH and LQKENI. CDR3 length: 15 residues. CDR3 sequence reads: CASSPRGTANQPQHF. The CDR3 DNA follows: TGTGCCAGCTCACCAAGGGGGACAGCCAATCAGCCCCAGCATTTT.

This rearrangement joins TRBV27 to TRBJ1-6, with 7 bases identical to TRBD1. This CDR3 is 17 amino acids long. Germline assignment: CDR1 MNHEY and CDR2 SMNVEV (reference sequence). With V trimmed by 7 bases and J by 5 bases, 14 bases remained unmatched. The CDR3 reads CASMGTTGRVHNSPLHF. For the CDR3, the DNA is TGTGCCAGCATGGGTACGACAGGGAGAGTTCATAATTCACCCCTCCACTTT.

CDR3 region: CASSLVVNTEAFF. The CDR3 DNA reads TGTGCCAGCAGCCTTGTCGTGAACACTGAAGCTTTCTTT. The rearrangement uses TRBV28 and TRBJ1-1; no firm D call. CDR1 is MDHEN and CDR2 is SYDVKM in the germline V gene. CDR3 size: 13 residues. The V gene lost 6 bases and the J gene lost 0 bases, with 8 bases spanning the gap.

The chain carries TRBV3-1 (or the pseudogene TRBV3-2) and TRBJ2-3; 10 bases are a match to TRBD2. The CDR3 has 16 amino acids. Germline-derived CDR1 and CDR2 are LGHDT and YNNKEL (reference sequence). J lost 5 bases, V lost 4 bases, and 9 bases had no gene match. This CDR3 is CASSPPAGGPLDTQYF. The CDR3 DNA follows: TGTGCCAGCAGCCCTCCAGCGGGAGGGCCTTTAGATACGCAGTATTTT.

This clone was recorded once. The chain is built from TRBV5-4 and TRBJ2-4; D is ambiguous. The V gene's germline CDR1 is SGHNT and CDR2 YYREEE (reference sequence). The V end lost 4 bases, the J end lost 0 bases, and 11 bases lay between the germline ends. The CDR3 has 15 amino acids. DNA for the CDR3: TGTGCCAGCAGCATAAAAACTGAAGCCAAAAACATTCAGTACTTC. Translated: CASSIKTEAKNIQYF.

The chain combines TRBV12-5 with TRBJ1-3; TRBD1 aligns across 7 bases. The V gene's germline CDR1 is LGHNT and CDR2 FRNRAP. V was pared by 2 bases and J by 2 bases, with 3 bases of the junction left unmatched. The CDR3 has 15 residues. Here the CDR3 reads CASGLSDRAGNTIYF. The CDR3 DNA reads TGTGCTAGTGGTTTGTCCGACAGGGCTGGAAACACCATATATTTT. Based on the CDR3 plus reference TRBV12-5 and TRBJ1-3, the full variable domain is DARVTQTPRHKVTEMGQEVTMRCQPILGHNTVFWYRQTMMQGLELLAYFRNRAPLDDSGMPKDRFSAEMPDATLATLKIQPSEPRDSAVYFCASGLSDRAGNTIYFGEGSWLTVV.

The gene calls are TRBV30 and TRBJ1-6; no definite D call. The V gene's germline CDR1 is GTSNPN and CDR2 SVGIG (reference sequence). The CDR3 is 12 residues long. V gave up 2 bases and J gave up 8 bases, with 7 bases separating them. The CDR3 region has the DNA TGTGCCTGGAGTCCCACAGATTCACCCCTCCACTTT. Amino acid sequence: CAWSPTDSPLHF.

Ten or more counts support this clone. CDR3 sequence (DNA): TGTGCCAGCAGCTCTAGTTGGGGACTAGCGGGCGGTGAGCAGTTCTTC. The encoded protein is CASSSSWGLAGGEQFF. The chain joins TRBV7-9 to TRBJ2-1; 12 nucleotides agree with TRBD2. CDR1 is SEHNR and CDR2 is FQNEAQ in the germline V gene (reference sequence). V lost 4 bases, J lost 9 bases, and 10 bases stayed unmatched. CDR3 length: 16 residues.

The J gene is TRBJ1-5, the V gene TRBV5-8; possibly TRBD1 for D (6 bases). This CDR3 region has 16 residues. V lost 0 bases and J 3 bases, leaving 13 bases between the germline ends. From germline, CDR1 is SGHTS and CDR2 YDEGEE. The DNA of the CDR3 is TGTGCCAGCAGCTTGGGGCCGGGACACTTCAATCAGCCCCAGCATTTT. Translating it yields CASSLGPGHFNQPQHF.

This rearrangement joins TRBV28 to TRBJ1-1; D may be TRBD1 (6 bases). Germline lookup yields CDR1 MDHEN and CDR2 SYDVKM. This CDR3 is 14 amino acids long. With 4 bases removed from V and 1 base from J, the gap between germline ends came to 10 bases. The CDR3 protein is CASSYQGKNTEAFF. The CDR3 DNA follows: TGTGCCAGCAGTTACCAGGGGAAGAACACTGAAGCTTTCTTT.

This clone was counted once. V gene TRBV19 combines with J gene TRBJ2-7; TRBD2 might be the D (5 bases). This CDR3 has 17 amino acids. From germline, CDR1 is LNHDA and CDR2 SQIVND (reference sequence). Trimming stripped 1 base from V and 4 bases from J, with 20 bases between. CDR3 amino acids: CASSIASSYRGIYEQYF. Here the CDR3 DNA reads TGTGCCAGTAGTATAGCGTCATCCTACAGAGGGATATACGAGCAGTACTTC. Full variable domain (remainder filled in from reference TRBV19 and TRBJ2-7): DGGITQSPKYLFRKEGQNVTLSCEQNLNHDAMYWYRQDPGQGLRLIYYSQIVNDFQKGDIAEGYSVSREKKESFPLTVTSAQKNPTAFYLCASSIASSYRGIYEQYFGPGTRLTVT.

CDR3 sequence reads: CASSYSQASYEQYF. CDR3 nucleotide sequence: TGTGCCAGCAGTTACTCGCAGGCCTCCTACGAGCAGTACTTC. The chain combines TRBV6-5 with TRBJ2-7, with D uncertain. The V gene lost 0 bases and the J gene lost 0 bases, with 6 bases spanning the gap. Germline CDR1 and CDR2: MNHEY and SVGAGI. The CDR3 covers 14 residues.

This rearrangement joins TRBV5-4 to TRBJ2-5; no definite D call. Per the germline V gene, CDR1 is SGHNT and CDR2 is YYREEE (reference sequence). The CDR3 covers 12 residues. Trimming pared 6 bases from V and 4 bases from J, leaving 10 bases between. The DNA for the CDR3 is TGTGCCAGCACCCTAGATCGAGAGACCCAGTACTTC. Its protein is CASTLDRETQYF.

CDR3 nucleotides: TGTGCCAGCAGCTTAGCCCGGACAGATGAAGCTTTCTTT. Its protein is CASSLARTDEAFF. The chain has TRBV7-9 and TRBJ1-1; D might be TRBD1 (6 bases). CDR1 and CDR2 (germline): SEHNR, FQNEAQ (reference sequence). The CDR3 is 13 residues long. Between the trimmed V and J ends, which lost 0 bases and 7 bases, there was a span of 9 bases.

This chain links TRBV23-1 with TRBJ1-6; no reliable D call. TRBV23-1 is filed as an ORF, its function uncertain. Trimming took off 0 bases at V and 7 bases at J, with 13 bases between the two ends. CDR3 length: 16 residues. The CDR3 loop is CASSQSDYGENSPLHF. The CDR3, as DNA: TGCGCCAGCAGTCAATCCGATTACGGGGAGAATTCACCCCTCCACTTT.

This chain connects TRBV5-1 to TRBJ2-6; TRBD1 matches 7 bases. CDR1 and CDR2 (germline): SGHRS, YFSETQ. This CDR3 has 19 amino acids. Trimming took 0 bases from V and 0 from J; bases not matched to a gene: 9. The CDR3, as DNA: TGCGCCAGCAGCTTGGCCTCGGGACAGCCCAGCTCTGGGGCCAACGTCCTGACTTTC. As protein: CASSLASGQPSSGANVLTF.

J is TRBJ2-7 and V is TRBV27; TRBD1 matches 9 bases. With 2 bases clipped from V and 3 bases from J, the junction kept 5 bases outside the gene matches. The CDR3 runs to 15 residues. Germline V gene sequence: CDR1 MNHEY, CDR2 SMNVEV (reference sequence). This chain's CDR3 is CASSLTGTGYYEQYF. The CDR3 bases are TGTGCCAGCAGTTTAACCGGGACAGGGTACTACGAGCAGTACTTC.

The rearrangement joins TRBV4-2 to TRBJ1-5, with D uncertain. CDR1 is LGHNA, CDR2 YNFKEQ, per germline. The CDR3 runs 16 residues. V lost 0 bases, J lost 1 base, and 10 bases lay in between. CDR3 nucleotide sequence: TGTGCCAGCAGCCAAGACTCGCAGGTGAGCAATCAGCCCCAGCATTTT. Translation gives CASSQDSQVSNQPQHF.

The V gene is TRBV9, the J gene TRBJ2-3; maybe TRBD2 (6 bases). The germline gives CDR1 SGDLS, CDR2 YYNGEE. The CDR3 loop spans 15 amino acids. V was pared by 0 bases and J by 1 base, with 9 bases between. CDR3 protein: CASSVAGAGTDTQYF. CDR3 DNA: TGTGCCAGCAGCGTAGCGGGAGCGGGCACAGATACGCAGTATTTT.

The rearrangement uses TRBV5-1 and TRBJ2-7; 7 nucleotides agree with TRBD1. The CDR3 runs to 16 residues. The germline V gene encodes CDR1 SGHRS and CDR2 YFSETQ. The trim removed 0 bases at V and 0 bases at J, leaving 6 bases unmatched. The CDR3 DNA reads TGCGCCAGCAGCTTGGCAACAGGGGATAGCTCCTACGAGCAGTACTTC. This gives the protein CASSLATGDSSYEQYF.

This clone was seen a single time. The chain recombines TRBV28 with TRBJ1-1; TRBD1 agrees at 9 bases. Germline CDR1 and CDR2: MDHEN and SYDVKM. V was pared by 11 bases and J by 5 bases, with 9 bases of the junction left unmatched. This CDR3 spans 13 amino acids. CDR3 bases: TGTGCCGGGGGACAGGGCAAAATGACTGAAGCTTTCTTT. Residues: CAGGQGKMTEAFF.

The gene calls are TRBV9 and TRBJ1-4, with 8 bases fitting TRBD1. The CDR3 runs 15 residues. With V trimmed by 4 bases and J by 4 bases, 6 bases remained unmatched. Germline loops: CDR1 SGDLS, CDR2 YYNGEE. The CDR3 nucleotides are TGTGCCAGCAGCCCAGGGACAGGAAATAATGAAAAACTGTTTTTT. Residues: CASSPGTGNNEKLFF.

The V and J genes are TRBV9 and TRBJ2-7, with TRBD2 identical over 8 bases. V lost 0 bases and J lost 3; bases outside the gene matches: 5. Germline CDR1 and CDR2: SGDLS and YYNGEE. The CDR3 consists of 15 residues. This CDR3 reads CASSVAPGGGYEQYF. The CDR3, as DNA: TGTGCCAGCAGCGTAGCTCCGGGAGGGGGCTACGAGCAGTACTTC.

This clone appeared a single time. V usage is TRBV7-8 and J usage is TRBJ2-5; 12 nucleotides agree with TRBD2. The junction had 6 bases not matched to a gene; V was cut back by 5 bases and J by 5 bases. Germline assignment: CDR1 SGHVS and CDR2 FQNEAQ. The CDR3 length is 15 residues. CDR3 sequence reads: CASSPRLAGAETQYF. CDR3 coding DNA: TGTGCCAGCAGCCCCAGACTAGCGGGAGCGGAGACCCAGTACTTC.

The chain recombines TRBV10-3 with TRBJ1-1, with TRBD1 as a possible D gene (5 bases). The germline V gene encodes CDR1 ENHRY and CDR2 SYGVKD. V lost 7 bases and J 2 bases, leaving 11 bases between the germline ends. There are 13 residues in the CDR3. The CDR3 nucleotides are TGTGCCATCACCAAAGACAGTAACACTGAAGCTTTCTTT. It is translated as CAITKDSNTEAFF.

This chain connects TRBV5-1 to TRBJ2-7, with D hard to call. Germline V gives CDR1 SGHRS, CDR2 YFSETQ. The CDR3 runs to 12 residues. Trimming stripped 4 bases from V and 5 bases from J, with 10 bases between. The CDR3 protein is CASSLELHEQYF. CDR3 DNA sequence: TGCGCCAGCAGCCTGGAACTCCACGAGCAGTACTTC.